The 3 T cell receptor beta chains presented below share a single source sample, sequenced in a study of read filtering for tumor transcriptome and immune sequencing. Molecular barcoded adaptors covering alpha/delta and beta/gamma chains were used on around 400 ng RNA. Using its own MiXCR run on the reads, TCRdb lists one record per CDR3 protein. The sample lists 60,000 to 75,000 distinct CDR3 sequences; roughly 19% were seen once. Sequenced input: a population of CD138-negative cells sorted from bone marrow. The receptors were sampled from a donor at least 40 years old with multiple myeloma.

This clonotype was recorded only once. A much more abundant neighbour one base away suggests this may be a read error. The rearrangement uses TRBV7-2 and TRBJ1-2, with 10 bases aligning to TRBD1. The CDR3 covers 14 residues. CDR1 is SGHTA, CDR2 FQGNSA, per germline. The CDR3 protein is CASSLGTGVFGYAF. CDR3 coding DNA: TGTGCCAGCAGCTTGGGGACAGGGGTGTTCGGCTACGCCTTC.

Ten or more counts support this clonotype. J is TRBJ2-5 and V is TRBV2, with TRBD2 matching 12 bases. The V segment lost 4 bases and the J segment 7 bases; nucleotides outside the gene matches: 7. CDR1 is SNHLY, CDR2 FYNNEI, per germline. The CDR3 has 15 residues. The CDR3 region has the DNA TGTGCCAGCAGTGGACTAGCGGGAGCCATCCCGACCCAGTACTTC. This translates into CASSGLAGAIPTQYF.

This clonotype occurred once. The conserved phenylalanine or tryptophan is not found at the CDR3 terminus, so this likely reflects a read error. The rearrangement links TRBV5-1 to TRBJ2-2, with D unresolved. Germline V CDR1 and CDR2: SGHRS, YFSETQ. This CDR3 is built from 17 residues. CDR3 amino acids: CASSLAGLHSNTRELFL. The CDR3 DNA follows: TGCGCCAGCAGCTTGGCCGGTCTGCATTCGAACACCAGGGAGCTGTTTCTT.